This entry is about one T cell receptor (beta chain). The antigen is not known. Individual cDNA molecules each received unique molecular identifiers attached to them. TCRdb itself ran the 5' RACE reads through MiXCR, one entry per CDR3 protein. The data contain more than 60,000 distinct CDR3 sequences, 9.5% of them singletons. Germline trimming cut 2 bases from V and 8 bases from J; bases unmatched to any gene: 7. The germline CDR1 and CDR2 sequences are SGHTA and FQGTGA. The CDR3 sequence is 15 residues long. The sample originates from a study of early T cells in non-severe SARS-CoV-2 infection. Study details: Sequenced material consisted of bulk RNA (from unsorted whole blood), and chains were unpaired.

Overall study results and limits: Anti-spike CD8 specificities were favored by VDJdb matching, whose results missed private and CD4 specificities.

This TCR derives from an adult who was a healthcare worker with PCR-confirmed SARS-CoV-2 infection or an uninfected control (not recorded which). The sequenced sample was whole blood. This chain joins TRBV7-3 and TRBJ2-1, with 9 bases aligning to TRBD2. As DNA, the CDR3 is TGTGCCAGCAGCTTATTAGCGGGGGCTATTTATGAGCAGTTCTTC. This gives the protein CASSLLAGAIYEQFF.